The present entry profiles one T cell receptor (beta chain) with its context. The data are from a study of T cells after yellow fever vaccination. Study-level points and caveats: Contaminating bulk clonotypes could be abundant in FACS-sorted repertoires. Although most clonotypes did not, a small share appeared in both CD4 and CD8 compartments.

The length of the CDR3 is 16 residues. The V end lost 4 bases, the J end lost 3 bases, and 19 bases lay between the germline ends. In germline, CDR1 is LGHNA, CDR2 YSLEER. TCRdb independently ran MiXCR on the 5' RACE reads; one entry per CDR3 protein. The sample has tens of thousands of distinct CDR3 sequences, about an eighth seen once. This sequence originates from a man aged 18 to 30 who received the YFV17D yellow fever vaccine. The J gene is TRBJ2-7, the V gene TRBV4-3; weak D call: TRBD2 (6 bases). Source: CD8+ T cells not binding an NS4B(214-222) dextramer, sorted from PBMCs, taken 20 to 25 days after the first yellow fever vaccination. The CDR3 protein is CASSPSGGDGGYEQYF. CDR3 DNA sequence: TGCGCCAGCAGCCCCTCAGGAGGGGACGGAGGCTACGAGCAGTACTTC.